Sequencing of this TCR beta chain was carried out in a study of blood T cell repertoires in COVID-19. V gave up 8 bases and J gave up 3 bases, with 10 bases separating them. CDR3 length: 12 amino acids. The V gene's germline CDR1 is SNHLY and CDR2 FYNNEI. Sequencing used immunoSEQ multiplex PCR; TCRdb keeps in-frame clones, though not all of them. The table records some 220,000 clones, nearly 85% of them present only once. This receptor was taken from a woman in her twenties or thirties with COVID-19, enrolled during active disease. The sequenced sample was peripheral blood. The chain joins TRBV2 to TRBJ1-1; TRBD1 is a possible D gene (6 bases). DNA for the CDR3: TGTGCCAGCCAGACAGGTTACACTGAAGCTTTCTTT. As protein: CASQTGYTEAFF. Based on the CDR3 plus reference TRBV2 and TRBJ1-1, the full variable domain is EPEVTQTPSHQVTQMGQEVILRCVPISNHLYFYWYRQILGQKVEFLVSFYNNEISEKSEIFDDQFSVERPDGSNFTLKIRSTKLEDSAMYFCASQTGYTEAFFGQGTRLTVV.